Presented here are 20 T cell receptor beta chains from one specimen sequenced in a study of Graves' ophthalmopathy and Graves' hyperthyroidism. For repertoire sequencing, the TCR beta CDR3 regions were amplified from RNA transcripts. The library came from an HTBI-primed first-round RT-PCR and a second-round multiplex PCR. One entry per CDR3 protein, called by TCRdb with MiXCR from the multiplex PCR reads. The sample lists over a million distinct CDR3 sequences; 35% to 45% were seen once. Material: peripheral blood or thyroid tissue (not recorded which). These receptor sequences come from an adult man with Graves' hyperthyroidism.

Ten or more counts support this clonotype. The rearrangement uses TRBV29-1 and TRBJ2-7, with 10 bases matching TRBD2. After removal of 7 bases from V and 4 bases from J, the junction contained 4 bases not matched to a gene. This CDR3 spans 12 amino acids. The germline gives CDR1 SQVTM, CDR2 ANQGSEA. Here the CDR3 reads CSAGLADYEQYF. CDR3 DNA: TGCAGCGCAGGACTAGCGGATTACGAGCAGTACTTC.

This clonotype has a count of ten or more. This rearrangement joins TRBV20-1 to TRBJ1-1, with 9 bases lining up with TRBD1. In germline, CDR1 is DFQATT, CDR2 SNEGSKA (reference sequence). This CDR3 region has 12 residues. CDR3 amino acids: CISGDRDTEAFF. The CDR3 DNA follows: TGCATTAGCGGGGACAGGGACACTGAAGCTTTCTTT.

In this sample, this clonotype turned up many times. V gene TRBV7-2 combines with J gene TRBJ2-7; 7 positions match TRBD1. The CDR3 extends over 12 amino acids. V lost 5 bases to trimming and J lost 6 bases; unmatched junction nucleotides: 4. Germline lookup yields CDR1 SGHTA and CDR2 FQGNSA. CDR3: CASSQTGIEQYF. The CDR3 DNA sequence: TGTGCCAGCAGCCAGACAGGGATCGAGCAGTACTTC. The full variable domain, rest sourced from reference TRBV7-2 and TRBJ2-7, is GAGVSQSPSNKVTEKGKDVELRCDPISGHTALYWYRQSLGQGLEFLIYFQGNSAPDKSGLPSDRFSAERTGGSVSTLTIQRTQQEDSAVYLCASSQTGIEQYFGPGTRLTVT.

A few counts support this clonotype. The chain employs TRBV20-1 and TRBJ1-1; possibly TRBD1 for D (5 bases). The CDR3 covers 14 residues. The V gene's germline CDR1 is DFQATT and CDR2 SNEGSKA (reference sequence). This CDR3 is CRVRSSRGNTEAFF. CDR3 sequence (DNA): TGCAGAGTCCGAAGCTCAAGGGGGAACACTGAAGCTTTCTTT.

For this clonotype: This likely comes from a read error, as the CDR3 has no conserved phenylalanine or tryptophan at its end. It is unclear where the CDR3 begins or ends on the DNA, so no DNA is shown, and the CDR3 is as TCRdb lists it. The V call is TRBV5-1, the J call TRBJ2-6; the D call TRBD1 from the table was never checked on the DNA. The CDR3 length equals 10 residues, ends included. Germline assignment: CDR1 SGHRS and CDR2 YFSETQ. The chain's CDR3 is CASSLTAVGQ.

This clonotype was seen many times. V gene TRBV5-1 combines with J gene TRBJ2-7, with TRBD1 as a possible D gene (6 bases). V lost 4 bases, J lost 2 bases, and 16 bases lay in between. CDR1 is SGHRS, CDR2 YFSETQ, per germline. The CDR3 totals 15 residues. The CDR3, as DNA: TGCGCCAGCAGCAGGGGTCACGGACAGCCCTACGAGCAGTACTTC. Translated: CASSRGHGQPYEQYF.

This clonotype came up many times. The V call is TRBV2, the J call TRBJ1-5; TRBD1 agrees at 7 bases. V trimming: 6 bases; J trimming: 1 base; junction bases outside the gene matches: 3. The CDR3 sequence is 14 residues long. Looked up from germline, CDR1 is SNHLY and CDR2 is FYNNEI. This chain's CDR3 is CASRAGQSNQPQHF. The CDR3 DNA sequence: TGTGCCAGCAGGGCGGGACAGAGCAATCAGCCCCAGCATTTT.

This clonotype occurred a few times. The chain links TRBV6-5 to TRBJ2-7; D ambiguous. Germline V gene lookup returns CDR1 MNHEY and CDR2 SVGAGI. With 4 bases removed from V and 5 bases from J, the gap between germline ends came to 15 bases. CDR3 length: 14 amino acids. This CDR3 is CASSFGRLVHEQYF. In DNA form, the CDR3 reads TGTGCCAGCAGTTTCGGCAGACTCGTCCACGAGCAGTACTTC.

This clonotype was counted at least ten times. The V call is TRBV6-4, the J call TRBJ1-2, with D possibly matching TRBD1 (5 bases). CDR1 and CDR2 (germline): MRHNA, SNTAGT. Trimming removed 6 bases from V and 4 bases from J, with 12 bases in between. This CDR3 has 13 residues. The CDR3 region is CASSPGTFYGYTF. CDR3 bases: TGTGCCAGCAGCCCCGGGACCTTCTATGGCTACACCTTC.

The chain has TRBV7-2 and TRBJ1-1; a possible D gene is TRBD1 (6 bases). The CDR3 runs to 16 residues. Germline values: CDR1 SGHTA, CDR2 FQGNSA. V was pared by 5 bases and J by 5 bases, with 21 bases between. This chain's CDR3 is CASSGIRRGGETEAFF. Written as DNA, the CDR3 is TGTGCCAGCAGCGGGATTAGAAGAGGGGGAGAGACTGAAGCTTTCTTT.

This sequence joins TRBV7-3 and TRBJ2-5; TRBD2 matches 8 bases. The J call may be faulty, since TRBJ2-1 better matches the DNA end. The germline CDR1 and CDR2 sequences are SGHTA and FQGTGA. The CDR3 loop spans 15 amino acids. The CDR3 spells CASSLRGTSMHEQFF. The CDR3 coding sequence is TGTGCCAGCAGCTTACGTGGGACTAGTATGCATGAGCAGTTCTTC.

This clonotype has a count of ten or more. This chain joins TRBV11-2 and TRBJ1-2, with TRBD1 matching over 9 bases. The V and J ends lost 6 bases and 4 bases, in that order; junction bases with no gene match: 6. Germline lookup yields CDR1 SGHAT and CDR2 FQNNGV. The CDR3 has 14 amino acids. This chain's CDR3 is CASRDTGGVYGYTF. For the CDR3, the DNA is TGTGCCAGCAGGGATACAGGGGGCGTCTATGGCTACACCTTC.

As regards this clonotype: At one of its ends the junction is not consistent with the germline gene, which may arise from a read error. This chain joins TRBV7-3 and TRBJ2-5; D possibly matches TRBD1 or TRBD2 (5 bases each). Germline assignment: CDR1 SGHTA and CDR2 FQGTGA. The CDR3 spans 16 residues. CDR3: CASNNVRGPNQETQYF. The CDR3 DNA follows: TGTGCCAGCAACAACGTCCGGGGCCCAAACCAGGAGACCCAGTACTTC.

Comment on this clonotype: This may come from a read error, since a much larger clone is one base off. The CDR3 nucleotides are TGCGCCAGCAGCTGGTCCGGGACAGGGGGCACTGAAGCTCTCTTT. It codes for CASSWSGTGGTEALF. V and J are TRBV5-1 and TRBJ1-1, with TRBD1 matching 12 bases. The CDR3 extends over 15 amino acids. Germline CDR1 reads SGHRS; CDR2 reads YFSETQ. Full variable domain (remainder filled in from reference TRBV5-1 and TRBJ1-1): KAGVTQTPRYLIKTRGQQVTLSCSPISGHRSVSWYQQTPGQGLQFLFEYFSETQRNKGNFPGRFSGRQFSNSRSEMNVSTLELGDSALYLCASSWSGTGGTEALFGQGTRLTVV.

This clonotype was detected many times. This sequence joins TRBV7-9 and TRBJ2-5, with 9 positions matching TRBD1. Unmatched junction bases numbered 5, after V lost 5 bases and J lost 4 bases. Germline CDR1 reads SEHNR; CDR2 reads FQNEAQ (reference sequence). This CDR3 has 14 amino acids. The CDR3 reads CASSSRGQGETQYF. In nucleotides, the CDR3 is TGTGCCAGCAGCAGCCGGGGACAGGGAGAGACCCAGTACTTC.

The chain is built from TRBV11-1 and TRBJ2-5; 14 bases are a match to TRBD2. In germline, CDR1 is SGHAT, CDR2 FQDESV (reference sequence). There are 17 residues in the CDR3. The V segment lost 4 bases and the J segment 7 bases; nucleotides outside the gene matches: 11. The chain's CDR3 is CASSSTGGLAGVVTQYF. CDR3 nucleotides: TGTGCCAGCAGCTCGACAGGGGGACTAGCGGGAGTGGTGACCCAGTACTTC.

In its sample, this clonotype was seen a few times. The V call is TRBV2, the J call TRBJ1-2; D is ambiguous. V dropped 8 bases and J dropped 8 bases, with 18 bases sitting between them. CDR1 is SNHLY and CDR2 is FYNNEI in the germline V gene. CDR3 size: 13 residues. Written as DNA, the CDR3 is TGTGCCAGCTCCACCCCCACTTTGAGCGGCTACACCTTC. Translated, it gives CASSTPTLSGYTF.

CDR3 residues: CASSLDAGVQETQYF. DNA for the CDR3: TGTGCCAGCAGCTTAGATGCGGGAGTCCAAGAGACCCAGTACTTC. The rearrangement uses TRBV7-2 and TRBJ2-5; TRBD2 agrees at 7 bases. Germline CDR1 reads SGHTA; CDR2 reads FQGNSA. Trimming took 1 base from V and 1 from J; bases not matched to a gene: 3. The CDR3 totals 15 residues.

There are many counts of this clonotype. V gene TRBV15 combines with J gene TRBJ1-5; D is unresolved. The germline V and J ends were trimmed by 0 bases and 6 bases, with 15 bases remaining between them. The CDR3 spans 16 residues. Germline CDR1 and CDR2: LNHNV and YYDKDF (reference sequence). The CDR3 nucleotides are TGTGCCACCAGCAGAGATATCGGTTCCGGGAGTCAGCCCCAGCATTTT. Protein sequence: CATSRDIGSGSQPQHF.

The V and J genes are TRBV29-1 and TRBJ1-4, with TRBD1 matching 7 bases. The CDR3 is 14 residues long. The ends lost 5 bases at V and 4 bases at J; junction bases unmatched: 7. Looked up from germline, CDR1 is SQVTM and CDR2 is ANQGSEA. DNA for the CDR3: TGCAGCGTTACTACGGGGACAGTTAATGAAAAACTGTTTTTT. Its protein is CSVTTGTVNEKLFF.